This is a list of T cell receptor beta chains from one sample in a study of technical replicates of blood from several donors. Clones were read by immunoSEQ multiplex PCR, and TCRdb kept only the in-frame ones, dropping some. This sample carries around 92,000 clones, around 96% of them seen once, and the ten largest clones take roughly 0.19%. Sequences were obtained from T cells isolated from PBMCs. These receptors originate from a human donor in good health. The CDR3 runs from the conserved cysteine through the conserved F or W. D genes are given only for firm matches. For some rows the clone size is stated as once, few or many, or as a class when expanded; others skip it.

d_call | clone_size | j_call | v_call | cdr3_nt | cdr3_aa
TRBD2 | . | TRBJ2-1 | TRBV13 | TGTGCCAGCAGCTTATGGGCTAGCGGGAGGGTCTATGAGCAGTTCTTC | CASSLWASGRVYEQFF
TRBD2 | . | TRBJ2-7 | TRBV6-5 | TGTGCCAGCAGTCCCCGGGGGGGTTACCACGAGCAGTACTTC | CASSPRGGYHEQYF
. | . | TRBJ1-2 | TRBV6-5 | TGTGCCAGCAGTTACCTCTATGGCTACACCTTC | CASSYLYGYTF
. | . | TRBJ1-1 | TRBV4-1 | TGCGCCAGCAGCCAAGAAGCGGCTATGAACACTGAAGCTTTCTTT | CASSQEAAMNTEAFF
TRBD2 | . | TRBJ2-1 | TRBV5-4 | TGTGCCAGCAGCCTACCGGGACTAGCGGACAATGAGCAGTTCTTC | CASSLPGLADNEQFF
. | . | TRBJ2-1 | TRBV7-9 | TGTGCCGATGCCGGGGGGCCTGGGGGAGGATACTACAATGAGCAGTTCTTC | CADAGGPGGGYYNEQFF
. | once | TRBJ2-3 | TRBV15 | TGTGCCACCAGCAGAGATCCTCTGGATACGCAGTATTTT | CATSRDPLDTQYF
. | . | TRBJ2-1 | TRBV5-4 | TGTGCCAGCAGCGAATCGAGCTCCTACAATGAGCAGTTCTTC | CASSESSSYNEQFF
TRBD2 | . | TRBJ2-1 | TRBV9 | TGTGCCAGCAGCGTAAGGGCTAGCGGGGGGGCGGGCAATGAGCAGTTCTTC | CASSVRASGGAGNEQFF
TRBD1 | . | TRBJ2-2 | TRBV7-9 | TGTGCCAGCAGCTCCAGTGGACAGGGAAACAACACCGGGGAGCTGTTTTTT | CASSSSGQGNNTGELFF
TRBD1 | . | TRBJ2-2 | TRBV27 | TGTGCCAGCAGTTCCCTGGCGACAGGGCGAGGCGGGGAGCTGTTTTTT | CASSSLATGRGGELFF
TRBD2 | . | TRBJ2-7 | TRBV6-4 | TGTGCCAGCAGTGACTCTAGCGGGCCCTACGAGCAGTACTTC | CASSDSSGPYEQYF
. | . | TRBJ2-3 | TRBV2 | TGTGCCAGCAGTGAATCGAATGTCGGACTACAGTATTTT | CASSESNVGLQYF
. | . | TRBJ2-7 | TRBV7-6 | TGTGCCAGCAGCTTGAGTGAAGGGGACTACGAGCAGTACTTC | CASSLSEGDYEQYF
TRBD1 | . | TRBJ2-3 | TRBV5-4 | TGTGCCAGCAGCTTAGGAATGTCCGACAGGGCTTTAGATACGCAGTATTTT | CASSLGMSDRALDTQYF
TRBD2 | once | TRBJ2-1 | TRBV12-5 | TGTGCTAGTGGTTTAGGACTAGCGGGAGACGATGAGCAGTTCTTC | CASGLGLAGDDEQFF
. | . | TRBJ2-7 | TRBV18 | TGTGCCAGCTCACCAAAATTTCGCACAGCAAGCTCCTACGAGCAGTACTTC | CASSPKFRTASSYEQYF
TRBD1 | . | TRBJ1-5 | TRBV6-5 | TGTGCCAGTTCACTCAGGGGGTATAGCAATCAGCCCCAGCATTTT | CASSLRGYSNQPQHF
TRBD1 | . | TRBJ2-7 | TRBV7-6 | TGTGCCAGCAGCTTAACAGGGGGAACCTACGAGCAGTACTTC | CASSLTGGTYEQYF
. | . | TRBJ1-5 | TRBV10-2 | TGCGCCAGCAGCAATAGAACAGATTATCAGCCCCAGCATTTT | CASSNRTDYQPQHF
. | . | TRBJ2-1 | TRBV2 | TGTGCCAGCAGTGTGGAGCGGAGCTCCTACAATGAGCAGTTCTTC | CASSVERSSYNEQFF
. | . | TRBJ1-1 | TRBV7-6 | TGTGCCAGCAGCCGTAGACAGACCGAAGAAGCTTTCTTT | CASSRRQTEEAFF
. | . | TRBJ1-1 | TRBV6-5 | TGTGCCAGCAAATCCCAGGGGAGAGGGAACACTGAAGCTTTCTTT | CASKSQGRGNTEAFF
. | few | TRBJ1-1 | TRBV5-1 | TGCGCCAGCAGCCACGGACACGATACTGAAGCTTTCTTT | CASSHGHDTEAFF
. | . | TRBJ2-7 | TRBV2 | TGTGCCAGCCTCCCTAGGACAATCAGCTCCTACGAGCAGTACTTC | CASLPRTISSYEQYF
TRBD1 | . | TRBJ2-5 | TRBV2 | TGTGCCAGCAGTGCACGGACAGGGGCTGAGACCCAGTACTTC | CASSARTGAETQYF
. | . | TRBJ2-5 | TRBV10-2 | TGCGCCAGCAGCCGGGTTACACAAGAGACCCAGTACTTC | CASSRVTQETQYF
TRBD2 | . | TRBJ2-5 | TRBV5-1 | TGCGCCAGCAGCGCCGGGACTACCCAAGAGACCCAGTACTTC | CASSAGTTQETQYF
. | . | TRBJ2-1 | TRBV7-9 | TGTGCCAGCTCTCGGAGCGCGGGTCTCAATGAGCAGTTCTTC | CASSRSAGLNEQFF
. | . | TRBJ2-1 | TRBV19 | TGTGCCAGTAGCAGCCTAGTCAATGAGCAGTTCTTC | CASSSLVNEQFF
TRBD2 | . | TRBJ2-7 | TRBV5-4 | TGTGCCAGCAGCCCCGGGCCTAGCGGGAGAACTCCCTACGAGCAGTACTTC | CASSPGPSGRTPYEQYF
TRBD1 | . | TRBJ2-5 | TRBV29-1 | TGCAGCGTAATCCCGGGACAGCCCCAAGAGACCCAGTACTTC | CSVIPGQPQETQYF
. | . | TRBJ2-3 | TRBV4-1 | TGCGCCAGCAGCCAAGCAACTATTTGGAGACGGAGCACAGATACGCAGTATTTT | CASSQATIWRRSTDTQYF
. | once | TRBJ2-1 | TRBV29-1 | TGCAGCGCTATCCCACCGACAGATTACAATGAGCAGTTCTTC | CSAIPPTDYNEQFF
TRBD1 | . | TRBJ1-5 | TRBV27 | TGTGCCAGCAGTCAAGACAGGGCTAGCAATCAGCCCCAGCATTTT | CASSQDRASNQPQHF
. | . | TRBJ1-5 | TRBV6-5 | TGTGCCAGCAGTTACAAGGGGTATAGCAATCAGCCCCAGCATTTT | CASSYKGYSNQPQHF
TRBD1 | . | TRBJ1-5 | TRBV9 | TGTGCCAGCAGTCAAGACGGGACAGGCAATCAGCCCCAGCATTTT | CASSQDGTGNQPQHF
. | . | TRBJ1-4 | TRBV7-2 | TGTGCCAGCAGCTTAGTCTCCAGGGTTGGTAATGAAAAACTGTTTTTT | CASSLVSRVGNEKLFF
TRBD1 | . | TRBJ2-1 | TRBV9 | TGTGCCAGCAGCGCCTGGACAGGGTTGGATGAGCAGTTCTTC | CASSAWTGLDEQFF
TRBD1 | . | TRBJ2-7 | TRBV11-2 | TGTGCCAGCAGCTCGGCCTGGACAGGGTCCTACGAGCAGTACTTC | CASSSAWTGSYEQYF
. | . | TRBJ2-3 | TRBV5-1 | TGCGCCAGCAGCTTGGCGTTCGTTGGGGGGGCTGGCACAGATACGCAGTATTTT | CASSLAFVGGAGTDTQYF
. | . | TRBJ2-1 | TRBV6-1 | TGTGCCAGCAGCCGGGGTATGCCGACCTACAATGAGCAGTTCTTC | CASSRGMPTYNEQFF
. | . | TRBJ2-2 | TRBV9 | TGTGCCAGCAGCCCCCCAGGTGGGGCGGCCGGGGAGCTGTTTTTT | CASSPPGGAAGELFF
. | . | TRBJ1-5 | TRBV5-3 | TGTGCCAGAAGCTGGCCGGGTCGAGGACTGGGTTATCAGCCCCAGCATTTT | CARSWPGRGLGYQPQHF
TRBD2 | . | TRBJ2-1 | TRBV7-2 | TGTGCCAGCGGCGGGACTAGTTCTGAGCAGTTCTTC | CASGGTSSEQFF
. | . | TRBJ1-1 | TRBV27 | TGTGCCAGCAGTTTAGGCCAATGGACTGAAGCTTTCTTT | CASSLGQWTEAFF
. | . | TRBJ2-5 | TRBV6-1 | TGTGCCAGCAGTGAAGATAACTTCGAGGGAGAGACCCAGTACTTC | CASSEDNFEGETQYF
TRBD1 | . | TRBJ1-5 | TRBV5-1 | TGCGCCAGCAGCGAGACAGGGGCGAATCAGCCCCAGCATTTT | CASSETGANQPQHF
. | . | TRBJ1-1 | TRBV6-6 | TGTGCCAGCAGTTCGGACTTGAACACTGAAGCTTTCTTT | CASSSDLNTEAFF
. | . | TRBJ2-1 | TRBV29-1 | TGCAGCGTTGAAGATCTCAGCGGAGGGTACAATGAGCAGTTCTTC | CSVEDLSGGYNEQFF
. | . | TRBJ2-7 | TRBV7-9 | TGTGCCAGCAGCTTAGGACCCGCGGAAACCTACGAGCAGTACTTC | CASSLGPAETYEQYF
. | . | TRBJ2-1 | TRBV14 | TGTGCCAGCAGCCGGGAGAACTCCTACAATGAGCAGTTCTTC | CASSRENSYNEQFF